This is a list of T cell receptor beta chains from one sample in a study of T-cell memory formation after mild COVID-19. MiXCR, applied by TCRdb to the 5' RACE reads, yields one record per CDR3 protein. The sample consists of 350,000 to 500,000 distinct CDR3 sequences, about 19% of them appearing once. The sequencing sample was made of PBMCs or a T cell subset sorted from them (not recorded which). The receptors come from an adult woman who had mild COVID-19 (a few samples of this study predate the infection). Cell type and time point are not known. Both conserved end residues are part of each CDR3. A D gene is named only where the DNA matches it firmly. Part of the rows lack a size; the others show once, few, many or a class for expanded clones.

V gene: TRBV20-1; D gene: -; clone size: few; J gene: TRBJ2-3; CDR3 DNA: TGCAGTGCTAGGAGCCTAGCAGTAGATACGCAGTATTTT; CDR3 protein: CSARSLAVDTQYF
V gene: TRBV9; D gene: TRBD1; clone size: once; J gene: TRBJ1-2; CDR3 DNA: TGTGCCAGCAGCGCCCTCCGGACAGGGGGCGAAGGCTACACCTTC; CDR3 protein: CASSALRTGGEGYTF
V gene: TRBV9; D gene: -; clone size: few; J gene: TRBJ2-1; CDR3 DNA: TGTGCCAGCAGCGTAGTTGGAGGAGGTGTATTGGATGAGCAGTTCTTC; CDR3 protein: CASSVVGGGVLDEQFF
V gene: TRBV5-1; D gene: TRBD2; clone size: many; J gene: TRBJ2-3; CDR3 DNA: TGCGCCAGCAGCGGCGGACTAGCGGGAGGAATGGCGGGGACAGATACGCAGTATTTT; CDR3 protein: CASSGGLAGGMAGTDTQYF
V gene: TRBV7-2; D gene: -; clone size: many; J gene: TRBJ2-1; CDR3 DNA: TGTGCCAGCAGCCCCGGTCGGGACACCTACAATGAGCAGTTCTTC; CDR3 protein: CASSPGRDTYNEQFF
V gene: TRBV12-3/TRBV12-4; D gene: -; clone size: once; J gene: TRBJ1-2; CDR3 DNA: TGTGCCAGCAGTCTACTTCCGGCCCATGGCTACACCTTC; CDR3 protein: CASSLLPAHGYTF
V gene: TRBV6-6; D gene: -; clone size: few; J gene: TRBJ1-1; CDR3 DNA: TGTGCCAGCACAGAGACGGGGAACACTGAAGCTTTCTTT; CDR3 protein: CASTETGNTEAFF
V gene: TRBV6-1; D gene: TRBD1; clone size: many; J gene: TRBJ1-2; CDR3 DNA: TGTGCCAGCAGTGAAGGACAGGGGGGGAACTATGGCTACACCTTC; CDR3 protein: CASSEGQGGNYGYTF
V gene: TRBV10-3; D gene: TRBD1; clone size: -; J gene: TRBJ2-7; CDR3 DNA: TGTGCCATCAGTGAGAGGGGACAGGGGGTCTACGAGCATTACTTC; CDR3 protein: CAISERGQGVYEHYF
V gene: TRBV10-3; D gene: -; clone size: many; J gene: TRBJ2-7; CDR3 DNA: TGTGCCATCAGTGGGGCCCTGGCAGATTCCTCCTACGAGCAGTACTTC; CDR3 protein: CAISGALADSSYEQYF
V gene: TRBV5-1; D gene: TRBD2; clone size: -; J gene: TRBJ2-1; CDR3 DNA: TGCGCCAGCAGTTACCGACTAGCGGGGGACTACAATGAGCAGTTCTTC; CDR3 protein: CASSYRLAGDYNEQFF
V gene: TRBV2; D gene: -; clone size: few; J gene: TRBJ2-5; CDR3 DNA: TGTGCCAGCGTGACAGGACCCGGAGAGACCCAGTACTTC; CDR3 protein: CASVTGPGETQYF
V gene: TRBV7-9; D gene: -; clone size: few; J gene: TRBJ2-5; CDR3 DNA: TGTGCCAGCAGCTTAAATCGAGAGACCCAGTACTTC; CDR3 protein: CASSLNRETQYF
V gene: TRBV3-1; D gene: TRBD1; clone size: many; J gene: TRBJ1-3; CDR3 DNA: TGTGCCAGCAGCTGGACAGGGGGCGTCTCTGGAAACACCATATATTTT; CDR3 protein: CASSWTGGVSGNTIYF
V gene: TRBV7-9; D gene: -; clone size: few; J gene: TRBJ2-5; CDR3 DNA: TGTGCCAGCAGTCCCGGGCAGCTCAGGGAGACCCAGTACTTC; CDR3 protein: CASSPGQLRETQYF
V gene: TRBV6-5; D gene: TRBD2; clone size: -; J gene: TRBJ2-7; CDR3 DNA: TGTGCCAGCAGTTACGGTAGCGGGAGGCCCTACGAGCAGTACTTC; CDR3 protein: CASSYGSGRPYEQYF
V gene: TRBV27; D gene: TRBD2; clone size: -; J gene: TRBJ2-1; CDR3 DNA: TGTGCCAGCACCAGCGGGACTCTATACAATGAGCAGTTCTTC; CDR3 protein: CASTSGTLYNEQFF
V gene: TRBV7-8; D gene: TRBD1; clone size: few; J gene: TRBJ1-1; CDR3 DNA: TGTGCCAGCAGCTTAACTGGGACAGGGACGTTGAACACTGAAGCTTTCTTT; CDR3 protein: CASSLTGTGTLNTEAFF
V gene: TRBV12-3/TRBV12-4; D gene: -; clone size: few; J gene: TRBJ1-2; CDR3 DNA: TGTGCCAGCAGTTTAAGAGGGGGGGAAGCTAACTATGGCTACACCTTC; CDR3 protein: CASSLRGGEANYGYTF
V gene: TRBV25-1; D gene: TRBD2; clone size: -; J gene: TRBJ2-4; CDR3 DNA: TGTGCCAGCAGTGAGACAGTAGCGGCGCGGGAGGGATCCATTCAGTACTTC; CDR3 protein: CASSETVAAREGSIQYF
V gene: TRBV29-1; D gene: -; clone size: few; J gene: TRBJ2-7; CDR3 DNA: TGCAGCAAACCTAACTTTAGGTCCTACGAGCAGTACTTC; CDR3 protein: CSKPNFRSYEQYF
V gene: TRBV15; D gene: -; clone size: few; J gene: TRBJ1-6; CDR3 DNA: TGTGCCACCAGCAGAGGACAGGAGAATTCACCCCTCCACTTT; CDR3 protein: CATSRGQENSPLHF
V gene: TRBV12-3/TRBV12-4; D gene: -; clone size: -; J gene: TRBJ2-1; CDR3 DNA: TGTGCCAGCAGGGGGGGTCTTGGTGAGCAGTTCTTC; CDR3 protein: CASRGGLGEQFF
V gene: TRBV2; D gene: TRBD1; clone size: few; J gene: TRBJ2-6; CDR3 DNA: TGTGCCAGCAGTGGGGACAGGGGCTCTGGGGCCAACGTCCTGACTTTC; CDR3 protein: CASSGDRGSGANVLTF